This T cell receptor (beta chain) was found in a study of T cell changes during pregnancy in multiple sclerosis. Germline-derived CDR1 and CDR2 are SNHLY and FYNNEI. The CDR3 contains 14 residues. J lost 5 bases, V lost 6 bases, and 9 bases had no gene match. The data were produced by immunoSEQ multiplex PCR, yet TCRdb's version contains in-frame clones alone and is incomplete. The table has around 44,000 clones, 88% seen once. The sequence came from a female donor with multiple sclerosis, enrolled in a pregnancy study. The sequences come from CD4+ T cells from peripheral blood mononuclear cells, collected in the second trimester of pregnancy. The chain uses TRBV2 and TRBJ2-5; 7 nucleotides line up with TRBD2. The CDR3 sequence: CASRAGEVQETQYF. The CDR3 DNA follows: TGTGCCAGCAGGGCGGGAGAGGTCCAGGAGACCCAGTACTTC.